This TCR beta chain derives from a study of neoadjuvant anti-PD-1 for oral cavity cancer. Background on the study: Non-progressing patients received a fourth nivolumab dose near day 43, then surgery on days 50-56.

Noted time point: after neoadjuvant nivolumab, at surgical resection. These oral cavity squamous cell carcinomas were HPV-negative and locally advanced. No culture or expansion preceded analysis of these blood cells. Repertoires were generated with immunoSEQ multiplex PCR, while TCRdb's copy carries only in-frame clones and drops some. The table records approximately 68,000 clones, roughly nine tenths of them present only once. From germline, CDR1 is SGHDT and CDR2 YYEEEE. The CDR3 sequence is 13 residues long. V was cut by 2 bases and J by 0 bases, with 6 bases left in between. The rearrangement joins TRBV5-6 to TRBJ2-7, with D uncertain. The TCR sequence derives from a person aged 35 to 85 with oral cavity squamous cell carcinoma. Specimen: PBMCs, collected after nivolumab (anti-PD-1) treatment. CDR3 sequence: CASSFWGSYEQYF. The CDR3, as DNA: TGTGCCAGCAGCTTTTGGGGCTCCTACGAGCAGTACTTC. Complete variable domain (other parts from reference TRBV5-6 and TRBJ2-7): DAGVTQSPTHLIKTRGQQVTLRCSPKSGHDTVSWYQQALGQGPQFIFQYYEEEERQRGNFPDRFSGHQFPNYSSELNVNALLLGDSALYLCASSFWGSYEQYFGPGTRLTVT.